The rows below give T cell receptor beta chains drawn from one sample of a study of cytomegalovirus exposure and HLA in healthy donors. The assay was immunoSEQ multiplex PCR, and TCRdb's table has in-frame clones only and misses some. The repertoire holds 250,000 to 350,000 clones, with 80% to 90% as singletons. The sequenced sample consisted of PBMCs. All receptors derive from a man aged 40-49 years in good health and CMV-seropositive. The CDR3 runs from the conserved cysteine through the conserved F or W.

v_call | cdr3_aa
TRBV19 | CASTQKRSYNEQFF
TRBV14 | CASSQGARIEQYF
TRBV11-2 | CASSHSEAFF
TRBV15 | CATSRALAGGYEQYF
TRBV7-3 | CASSQQGEGNYEQYF
TRBV28 | CASSPQGRETQYF
TRBV29-1 | CSVEAGSGMYNEQFF
TRBV7-2 | CASSFLVDTGELFF
TRBV5-1 | CASSLVIAAGTEAFF
TRBV30 | CAWSVQASTGELFF
TRBV5-1 | CASSPGQGLNTEAFF